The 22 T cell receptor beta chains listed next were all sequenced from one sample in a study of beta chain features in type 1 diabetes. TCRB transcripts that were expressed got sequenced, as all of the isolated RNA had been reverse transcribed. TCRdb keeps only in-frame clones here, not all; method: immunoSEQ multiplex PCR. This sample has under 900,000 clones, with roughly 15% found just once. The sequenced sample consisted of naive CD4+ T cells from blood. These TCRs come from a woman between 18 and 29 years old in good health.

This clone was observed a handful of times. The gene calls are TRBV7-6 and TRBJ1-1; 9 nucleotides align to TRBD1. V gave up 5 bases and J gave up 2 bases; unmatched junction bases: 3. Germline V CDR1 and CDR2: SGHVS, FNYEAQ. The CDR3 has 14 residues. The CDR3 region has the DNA TGTGCCAGCAGCAGGACAGGGGATAACACTGAAGCTTTCTTT. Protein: CASSRTGDNTEAFF.

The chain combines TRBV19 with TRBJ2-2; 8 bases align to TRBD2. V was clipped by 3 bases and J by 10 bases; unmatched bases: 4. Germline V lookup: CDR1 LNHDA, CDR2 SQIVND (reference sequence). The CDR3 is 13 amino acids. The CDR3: CASSMTSVVELFF. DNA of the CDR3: TGTGCCAGTAGTATGACTAGCGTAGTGGAGCTGTTTTTT.

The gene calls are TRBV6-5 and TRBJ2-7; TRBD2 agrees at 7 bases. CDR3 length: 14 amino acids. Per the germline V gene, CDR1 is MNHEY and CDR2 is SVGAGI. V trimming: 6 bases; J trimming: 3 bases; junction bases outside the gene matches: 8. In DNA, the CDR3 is TGTGCCAGCAGCCGACTAGCCGCGGGCTACGAGCAGTACTTC. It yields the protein CASSRLAAGYEQYF.

The CDR3 DNA follows: TGTGCCATCAGTGAGTGGGCTAGGGGGCGCGGATACGAGCAGTACTTC. Residues: CAISEWARGRGYEQYF. J is TRBJ2-7 and V is TRBV10-3; 7 bases map to TRBD1. The J segment lost 4 bases and the V segment lost 1 base, leaving 10 bases of the junction unmatched. Germline V lookup: CDR1 ENHRY, CDR2 SYGVKD. The CDR3 length is 16 residues.

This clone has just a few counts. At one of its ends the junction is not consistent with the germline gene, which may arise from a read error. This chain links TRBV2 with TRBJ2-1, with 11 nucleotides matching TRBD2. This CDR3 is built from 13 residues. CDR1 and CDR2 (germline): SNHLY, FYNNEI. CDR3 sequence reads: CASSEPSGRPPIF. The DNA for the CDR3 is TGTGCCAGCAGTGAACCTAGCGGGAGGCCCCCGATCTTC.

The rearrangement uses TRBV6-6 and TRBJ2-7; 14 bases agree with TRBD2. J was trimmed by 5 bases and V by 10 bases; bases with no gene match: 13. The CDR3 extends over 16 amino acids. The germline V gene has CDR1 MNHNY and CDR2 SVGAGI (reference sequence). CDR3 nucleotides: TGTGCCATCCGGCCCGGGACTAGCGGGAGTTATGACGAGCAGTACTTC. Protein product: CAIRPGTSGSYDEQYF.

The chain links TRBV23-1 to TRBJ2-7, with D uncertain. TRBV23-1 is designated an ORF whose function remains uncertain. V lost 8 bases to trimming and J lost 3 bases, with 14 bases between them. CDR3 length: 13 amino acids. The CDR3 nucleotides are TGCGCCAGCGCCTGGGATTCCCGCTACGAGCAGTACTTC. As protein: CASAWDSRYEQYF.

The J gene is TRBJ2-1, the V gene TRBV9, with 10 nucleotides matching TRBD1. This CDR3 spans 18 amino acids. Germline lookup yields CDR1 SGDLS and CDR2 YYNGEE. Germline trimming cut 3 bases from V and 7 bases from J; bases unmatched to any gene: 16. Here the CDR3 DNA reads TGTGCCAGCAGCGAAGGACCCTCACCTGGACAGGGGGGGAATGAGCAGTTCTTC. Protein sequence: CASSEGPSPGQGGNEQFF.

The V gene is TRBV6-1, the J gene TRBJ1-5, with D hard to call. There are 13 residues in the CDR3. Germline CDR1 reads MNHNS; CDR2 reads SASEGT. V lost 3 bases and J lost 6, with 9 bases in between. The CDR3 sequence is CASSELESQPQHF. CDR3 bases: TGTGCCAGCAGTGAGCTCGAGAGTCAGCCCCAGCATTTT.

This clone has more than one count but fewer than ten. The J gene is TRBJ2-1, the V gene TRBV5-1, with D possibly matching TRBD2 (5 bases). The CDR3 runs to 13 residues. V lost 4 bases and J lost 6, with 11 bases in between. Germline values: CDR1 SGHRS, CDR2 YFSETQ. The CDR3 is CASSTEVRNEQFF. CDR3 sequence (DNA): TGCGCCAGCAGCACGGAGGTCCGCAATGAGCAGTTCTTC.

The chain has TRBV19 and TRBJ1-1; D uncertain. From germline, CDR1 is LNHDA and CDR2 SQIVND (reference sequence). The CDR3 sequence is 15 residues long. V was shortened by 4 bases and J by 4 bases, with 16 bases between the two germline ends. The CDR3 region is CASSSPRADRTEAFF. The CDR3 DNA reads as TGTGCCAGTAGTAGCCCCCGGGCGGACCGCACTGAAGCTTTCTTT.

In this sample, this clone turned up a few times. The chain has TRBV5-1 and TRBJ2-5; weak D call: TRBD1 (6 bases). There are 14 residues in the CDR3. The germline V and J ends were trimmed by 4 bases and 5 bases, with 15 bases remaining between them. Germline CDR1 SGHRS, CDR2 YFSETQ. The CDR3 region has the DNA TGCGCCAGCAGCCCGGACAGTGAGGGGGAGACCCAGTACTTC. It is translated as CASSPDSEGETQYF.

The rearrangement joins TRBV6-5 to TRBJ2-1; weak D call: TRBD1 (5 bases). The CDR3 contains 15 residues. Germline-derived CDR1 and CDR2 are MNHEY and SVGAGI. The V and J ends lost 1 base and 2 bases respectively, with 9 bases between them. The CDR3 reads CASSYWGGTYNEQFF. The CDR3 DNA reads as TGTGCCAGCAGTTACTGGGGCGGAACCTACAATGAGCAGTTCTTC.

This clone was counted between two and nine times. CDR3 nucleotides: TGTGCCAGCAGCCTTAGCGCTGCAACTAATGAAAAACTGTTTTTT. It is translated as CASSLSAATNEKLFF. J is TRBJ1-4 and V is TRBV7-9; D gene ambiguous. This CDR3 comprises 15 residues. V was cut by 5 bases and J by 0 bases, with 10 bases left in between. Germline V lookup: CDR1 SEHNR, CDR2 FQNEAQ (reference sequence).

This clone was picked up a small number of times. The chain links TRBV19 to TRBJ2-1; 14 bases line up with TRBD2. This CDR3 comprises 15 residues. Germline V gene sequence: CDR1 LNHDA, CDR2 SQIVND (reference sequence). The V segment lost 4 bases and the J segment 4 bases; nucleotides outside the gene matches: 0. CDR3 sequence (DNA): TGTGCCAGTAGTAGGACTAGCGGGAGGTACAATGAGCAGTTCTTC. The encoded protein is CASSRTSGRYNEQFF.

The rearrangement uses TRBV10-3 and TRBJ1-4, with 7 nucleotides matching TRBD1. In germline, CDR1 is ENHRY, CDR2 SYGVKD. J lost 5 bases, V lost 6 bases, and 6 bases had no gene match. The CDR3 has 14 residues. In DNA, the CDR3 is TGTGCCATCAGCCCGGGACAGAAGAATGAAAAACTGTTTTTT. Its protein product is CAISPGQKNEKLFF.

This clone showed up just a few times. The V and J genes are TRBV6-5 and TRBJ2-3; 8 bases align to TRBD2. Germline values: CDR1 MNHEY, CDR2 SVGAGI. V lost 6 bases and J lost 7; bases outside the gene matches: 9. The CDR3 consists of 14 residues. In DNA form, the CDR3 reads TGTGCCAGCAGGACCGGGACTAGTTCGTATACGCAGTATTTT. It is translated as CASRTGTSSYTQYF.

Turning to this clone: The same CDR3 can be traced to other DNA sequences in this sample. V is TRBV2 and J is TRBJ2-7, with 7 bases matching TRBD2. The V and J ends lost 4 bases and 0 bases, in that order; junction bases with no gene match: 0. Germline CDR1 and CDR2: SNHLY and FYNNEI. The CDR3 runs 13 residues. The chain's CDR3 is CASSGDYSYEQYF. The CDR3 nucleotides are TGTGCCAGCAGTGGGGACTACTCCTACGAGCAGTACTTC.

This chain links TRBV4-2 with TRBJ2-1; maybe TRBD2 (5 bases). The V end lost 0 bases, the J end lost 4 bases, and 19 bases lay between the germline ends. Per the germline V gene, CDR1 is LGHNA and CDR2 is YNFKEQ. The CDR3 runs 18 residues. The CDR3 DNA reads TGTGCCAGCAGCCAAGATCCCCGATTACTACGGGAATACAATGAGCAGTTCTTC. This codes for CASSQDPRLLREYNEQFF.

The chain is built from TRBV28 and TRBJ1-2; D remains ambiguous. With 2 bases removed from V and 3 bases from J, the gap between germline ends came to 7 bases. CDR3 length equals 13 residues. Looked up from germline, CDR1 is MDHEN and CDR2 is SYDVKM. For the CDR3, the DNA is TGTGCCAGCAGTTTACCGGGATACTATGGCTACACCTTC. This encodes CASSLPGYYGYTF.

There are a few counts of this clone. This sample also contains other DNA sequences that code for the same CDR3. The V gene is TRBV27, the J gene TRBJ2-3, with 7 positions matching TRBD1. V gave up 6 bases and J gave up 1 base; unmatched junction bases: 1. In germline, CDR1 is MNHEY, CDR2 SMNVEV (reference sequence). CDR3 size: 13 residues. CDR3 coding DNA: TGTGCCAGCAGAGGGACAGGCACAGATACGCAGTATTTT. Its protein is CASRGTGTDTQYF.

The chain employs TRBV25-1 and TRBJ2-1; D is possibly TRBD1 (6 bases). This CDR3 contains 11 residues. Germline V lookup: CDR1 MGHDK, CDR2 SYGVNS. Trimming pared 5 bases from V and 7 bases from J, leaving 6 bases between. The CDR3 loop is CASSRGNEQFF. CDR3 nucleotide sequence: TGTGCCAGCAGTAGGGGGAATGAGCAGTTCTTC.